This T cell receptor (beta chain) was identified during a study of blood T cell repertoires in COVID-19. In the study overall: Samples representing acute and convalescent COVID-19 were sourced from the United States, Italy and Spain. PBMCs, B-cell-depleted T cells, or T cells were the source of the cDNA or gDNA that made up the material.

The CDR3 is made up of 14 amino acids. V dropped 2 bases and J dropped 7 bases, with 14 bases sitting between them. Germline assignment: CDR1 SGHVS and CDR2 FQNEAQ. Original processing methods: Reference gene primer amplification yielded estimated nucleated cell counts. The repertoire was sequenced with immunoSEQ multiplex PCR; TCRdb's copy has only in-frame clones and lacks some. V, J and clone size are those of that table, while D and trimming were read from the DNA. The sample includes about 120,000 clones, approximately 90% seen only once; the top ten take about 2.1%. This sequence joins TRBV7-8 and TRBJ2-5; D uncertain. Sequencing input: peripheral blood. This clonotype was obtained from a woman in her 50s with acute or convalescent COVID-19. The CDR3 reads CASSLTRPPGTQYF. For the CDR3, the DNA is TGTGCCAGCAGCTTAACAAGGCCTCCAGGGACCCAGTACTTC.